The T cell receptor beta chain described here comes from a study of cytomegalovirus exposure and HLA in healthy donors. Study findings and constraints: Excluded: some indistinguishable V segments such as TRBV6-2 and TRBV6-3. Among CMV-associated TCR beta chains, most appeared HLA-restricted in a later analysis. Productive status was seen about 90% or about 30% of the time for most TCR beta V segments in an earlier analysis.

V gave up 4 bases and J gave up 3 bases, with 7 bases separating them. CDR3 length: 12 residues. Germline assignment: CDR1 SGHDT and CDR2 YYEEEE. In regard to this clone: Its antigen remains unknown.

Vbeta (60) and Jbeta (13) primers were used in the PCR. Clones were read by immunoSEQ multiplex PCR, and TCRdb kept only the in-frame ones, dropping some. The profile shows 180,000 or so clones, less than 90% of them singletons. This receptor was obtained from a woman aged 50 to 65 in good health and CMV-seropositive. Sequenced input: PBMCs. The V call is TRBV5-6, the J call TRBJ1-2; no definite D call. The CDR3 DNA follows: TGTGCCAGCAGCACCCGGGACTATGGCTACACCTTC. This codes for CASSTRDYGYTF.